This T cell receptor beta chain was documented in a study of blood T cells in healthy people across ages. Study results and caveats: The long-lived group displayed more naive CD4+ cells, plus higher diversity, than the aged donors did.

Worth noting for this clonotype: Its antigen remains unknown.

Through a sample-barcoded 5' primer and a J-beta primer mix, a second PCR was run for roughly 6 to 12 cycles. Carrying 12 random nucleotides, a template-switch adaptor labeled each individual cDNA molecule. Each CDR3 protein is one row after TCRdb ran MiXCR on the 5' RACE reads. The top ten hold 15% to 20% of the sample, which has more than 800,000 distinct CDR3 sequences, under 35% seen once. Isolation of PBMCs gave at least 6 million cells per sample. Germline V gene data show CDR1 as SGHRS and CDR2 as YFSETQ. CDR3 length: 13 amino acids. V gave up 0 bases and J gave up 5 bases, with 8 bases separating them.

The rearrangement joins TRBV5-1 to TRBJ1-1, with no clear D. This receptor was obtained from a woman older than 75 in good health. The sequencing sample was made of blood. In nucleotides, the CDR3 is TGCGCCAGCAGCTTGGCCCTGAGAACTGAAGCTTTCTTT. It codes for CASSLALRTEAFF.